What follows describes a single T cell receptor beta chain. The antigen remains undetermined. The record originates from a study of cytomegalovirus exposure and HLA in healthy donors. Study-level results: Later analysis revealed greater clonal expansion in HLA-associated TCR beta chains than in equally common others. It was approximately 160 TCR beta chains that were listed as cytomegalovirus-associated. CMV serostatus was the sole immune exposure information available. In a later analysis, V- and J-gene trimming of beta chains associated with a DCLRE1C missense variant, replicated independently.

Primers for the PCR totalled 60 Vbeta and 13 Jbeta. Libraries were prepared by immunoSEQ multiplex PCR; TCRdb keeps only in-frame clonotypes and omits some of them. The sample comprises over 70,000 clones, about three quarters of which are singletons, and 2.5% rests with the top ten. The sequence was collected from a male donor in good health and CMV-seropositive. The sample consisted of PBMCs.

The CDR3 DNA reads TGCAGCGTGGCCCTGTTAGCGGGCATCACAGATACGCAGTATTTT. Translation gives CSVALLAGITDTQYF. The gene calls are TRBV29-1 and TRBJ2-3; TRBD2 agrees at 7 bases. V shed 6 bases and J 2 bases; nucleotides not matched to a gene: 11. The CDR3 covers 15 residues. From germline, CDR1 is SQVTM and CDR2 ANQGSEA.